The next 20 T cell receptor beta chains were all read from a single sample in a study of blood T cell repertoires in COVID-19. Only in-frame clones appear in the TCRdb table, and some are missing; sequencing was by immunoSEQ multiplex PCR. The sample lists roughly 240,000 clones, 70% to 90% occurring once. The sequenced sample consisted of peripheral blood. These receptors were collected from a man aged 18-30 years with active or convalescent COVID-19.

This chain uses TRBV6-4 with TRBJ2-1; 9 bases agree with TRBD2. Per the germline V gene, CDR1 is MRHNA and CDR2 is SNTAGT. The CDR3 is 15 residues long. Unmatched junction bases numbered 3, after V lost 1 base and J lost 5 bases. This CDR3 reads CASSDLSGGNNEQFF. The CDR3 region has the DNA TGTGCCAGCAGTGACTTGAGCGGGGGGAACAATGAGCAGTTCTTC.

The rearrangement joins TRBV28 to TRBJ1-2; a weak D match, TRBD1 (5 bases). The CDR3 is 14 amino acids. CDR1 is MDHEN, CDR2 SYDVKM, per germline. Trimming pared 2 bases from V and 8 bases from J, leaving 15 bases between. CDR3 bases: TGTGCCAGCAGTTTAATGGCAGGGCATCTGGGCTACACCTTC. Translated, it gives CASSLMAGHLGYTF.

The chain employs TRBV5-5 and TRBJ1-5; D not resolved. The CDR3 totals 13 residues. The V and J ends lost 0 bases and 5 bases respectively, with 6 bases between them. Germline values: CDR1 SGHKS, CDR2 YYEKEE (reference sequence). CDR3 loop: CASSLDRYQPQHF. DNA for the CDR3: TGTGCCAGCAGCTTGGACAGATATCAGCCCCAGCATTTT.

The chain is built from TRBV14 and TRBJ2-5; no definite D call. Germline loops: CDR1 SGHDN, CDR2 FVKESK. The ends were cut back, 9 bases at V and 3 bases at J, with 14 bases in the middle. The CDR3 has 13 residues. The DNA of the CDR3 is TGTGCCAGTTCGCCACTACTCAAAGAGACCCAGTACTTC. Translating it yields CASSPLLKETQYF.

This clone was detected once. The genes are TRBV7-2 and TRBJ2-7; D gene ambiguous. This CDR3 region has 13 residues. The germline V gene has CDR1 SGHTA and CDR2 FQGNSA. V lost 1 base to trimming and J lost 6 bases, with 10 bases between them. DNA for the CDR3: TGTGCCAGCAGCTTAGAACAGATTGCCGAGCAGTACTTC. Translating it yields CASSLEQIAEQYF.

This clone was observed a few times. This chain joins TRBV7-3 and TRBJ1-1, with a weak D call TRBD1 (5 bases). With 5 bases removed from V and 5 bases from J, the gap between germline ends came to 21 bases. Germline V CDR1 and CDR2: SGHTA, FQGTGA. CDR3 length: 16 amino acids. CDR3 coding DNA: TGTGCCAGCAGCCAACGGGGAGCGCGGGAGGGGACTGAAGCTTTCTTT. Translation: CASSQRGAREGTEAFF. The complete variable domain, with remaining parts taken from reference TRBV7-3 and TRBJ1-1, reads GAGVSQTPSNKVTEKGKYVELRCDPISGHTALYWYRQSLGQGPEFLIYFQGTGAADDSGLPNDRFFAVRPEGSVSTLKIQRTERGDSAVYLCASSQRGAREGTEAFFGQGTRLTVV.

This chain joins TRBV7-3 and TRBJ2-2; 7 bases line up with TRBD1. J was trimmed by 5 bases and V by 5 bases; bases with no gene match: 2. From germline, CDR1 is SGHTA and CDR2 FQGTGA. The CDR3 runs 13 residues. CDR3 nucleotides: TGTGCCAGCAGCGGGGGACAGACCGGGGAGCTGTTTTTT. Translation: CASSGGQTGELFF.

The gene calls are TRBV28 and TRBJ2-5, with unresolved D. The CDR3 consists of 13 residues. The V end was cut by 2 bases, the J end by 4 bases, with 8 bases between. Germline CDR1 reads MDHEN; CDR2 reads SYDVKM. In nucleotides, the CDR3 is TGTGCCAGCAGTTTAGGCAGTACAGAGACCCAGTACTTC. It encodes CASSLGSTETQYF.

The genes are TRBV24-1 and TRBJ2-7, with a tentative D call TRBD1 (6 bases). CDR3 length equals 13 residues. V lost 5 bases and J 4 bases, leaving 11 bases between the germline ends. Germline assignment: CDR1 KGHDR and CDR2 SFDVKD. Here the CDR3 reads CATSAGHGYEQYF. The CDR3, as DNA: TGTGCCACCAGTGCGGGACATGGGTACGAGCAGTACTTC.

The chain couples TRBV12-3 or TRBV12-4 to TRBJ2-7, with D maybe TRBD1 (6 bases). The CDR3 totals 12 residues. V was pared by 6 bases and J by 5 bases, with 11 bases between. The CDR3 DNA is TGTGCCAGCAGCCCGGACAGTAACGAGCAGTACTTC. This encodes CASSPDSNEQYF.

The gene calls are TRBV28 and TRBJ1-1; D remains ambiguous. Trimming pared 5 bases from V and 1 base from J, leaving 17 bases between. Germline V gene data show CDR1 as MDHEN and CDR2 as SYDVKM. The CDR3 runs to 16 residues. The CDR3 nucleotides read TGTGCCAGCAGTCTATTCCAGAACAATTGGAACACTGAAGCTTTCTTT. Translation: CASSLFQNNWNTEAFF.

This clone occurred once. The chain combines TRBV6-5 with TRBJ1-2; TRBD1 is a possible D gene (6 bases). Germline V gives CDR1 MNHEY, CDR2 SVGAGI. The length of the CDR3 is 14 residues. V lost 8 bases, J lost 3 bases, and 16 bases lay in between. DNA for the CDR3: TGTGCCAGCTTACGGGACACTGAAGACTATGGCTACACCTTC. This sequence encodes CASLRDTEDYGYTF.

This clone was seen many times. This sequence joins TRBV27 and TRBJ2-1, with 16 positions matching TRBD2. Germline values: CDR1 MNHEY, CDR2 SMNVEV (reference sequence). CDR3 length: 19 amino acids. The V gene end was trimmed by 5 bases and the J gene end by 4 bases; junction bases not matched to a gene: 11. CDR3 nucleotide sequence: TGTGCCAGCAGTCCTCAAGTCCCGGGACTAGCGGGGGGGTACAATGAGCAGTTCTTC. Translating it yields CASSPQVPGLAGGYNEQFF.

V usage is TRBV2 and J usage is TRBJ2-3; TRBD2 might be the D (6 bases). Germline-derived CDR1 and CDR2 are SNHLY and FYNNEI. CDR3 length equals 14 residues. V lost 4 bases and J 3 bases, leaving 11 bases between the germline ends. CDR3 loop: CASSVARGTDTQYF. The CDR3 DNA reads as TGTGCCAGCAGTGTAGCGCGGGGTACAGATACGCAGTATTTT.

This chain connects TRBV10-3 to TRBJ2-7; 8 bases are a match to TRBD2. The CDR3 runs to 15 residues. Germline V gives CDR1 ENHRY, CDR2 SYGVKD. J lost 5 bases, V lost 4 bases, and 10 bases had no gene match. This CDR3 reads CAISGRGLEKDEQYF. The CDR3 bases are TGTGCCATCAGTGGTAGGGGACTAGAGAAGGACGAGCAGTACTTC.

The V call is TRBV6-5, the J call TRBJ1-1; possible D gene TRBD1, 5 bases. Trimming removed 4 bases from V and 0 bases from J, with 6 bases in between. This CDR3 has 13 residues. The germline gives CDR1 MNHEY, CDR2 SVGAGI. CDR3 DNA sequence: TGTGCCAGCAGTTTGACAGTGAACACTGAAGCTTTCTTT. Translation gives CASSLTVNTEAFF.

J is TRBJ2-3 and V is TRBV7-3; TRBD2 aligns across 13 bases. The CDR3 spans 17 residues. Losses at the gene ends were 5 bases for V and 3 bases for J; bases not matched to a gene: 8. Germline-derived CDR1 and CDR2 are SGHTA and FQGTGA. The CDR3 coding sequence is TGTGCCAGCAGCCCCACCTCGGGACTAGCGGGGACAGATACGCAGTATTTT. It is translated as CASSPTSGLAGTDTQYF.

The V gene is TRBV6-5, the J gene TRBJ1-3; tentative D call: TRBD1 (5 bases). The CDR3 sequence is 15 residues long. The V gene lost 6 bases and the J gene lost 0 bases, with 12 bases spanning the gap. The germline V gene encodes CDR1 MNHEY and CDR2 SVGAGI. The CDR3 reads CASSQSGVSGNTIYF. CDR3 sequence (DNA): TGTGCCAGCAGCCAATCGGGGGTCTCTGGAAACACCATATATTTT.

This clone was found once. The chain employs TRBV4-2 and TRBJ2-2; a possible D gene is TRBD2 (5 bases). Germline-derived CDR1 and CDR2 are LGHNA and YNFKEQ. V dropped 0 bases and J dropped 7 bases, with 9 bases sitting between them. This CDR3 has 14 amino acids. CDR3: CASSQDPGIGELFF. As DNA, the CDR3 is TGTGCCAGCAGCCAAGATCCGGGAATCGGGGAGCTGTTTTTT.

The J gene is TRBJ1-4, the V gene TRBV6-5; TRBD1 aligns across 10 bases. This CDR3 contains 16 residues. The germline V gene encodes CDR1 MNHEY and CDR2 SVGAGI. V lost 1 base to trimming and J lost 9 bases; unmatched junction nucleotides: 8. CDR3 nucleotides: TGTGCCAGCAGTTACTTGGGACAGGGGTTCTTTAAAAAACTGTTTTTT. This translates into CASSYLGQGFFKKLFF.